The sequence of this TCR beta chain was determined in a study of STAT5B mutations in CD4+ large granular lymphocyte leukemia. General study results and limits: Patient CD4-sorted repertoires stayed more clonal than healthy ones after leukemic-clone removal.

Details on this clone: Its antigen remains unidentified. Sequence at one end of the junction differs from germline and may be a read error.

CDR1 is SSHAT and CDR2 is FNYEAQ in the germline V gene (reference sequence). The CDR3 is 14 amino acids. The protocol was immunoSEQ multiplex PCR, while the TCRdb copy is restricted to in-frame clones and leaves out a portion. The table has tens of thousands of clones, 55% to 75% seen once. The chain combines TRBV7-7 with TRBJ2-7; 10 bases line up with TRBD1. The receptor comes from a human donor in good health. Sequencing input: CD4+ T cells from blood buffy coats. CDR3 amino acids: CASSLGTGVDEQYF. In DNA form, the CDR3 reads TGTGCTAGCAGCTTAGGGACAGGGGTGGACGAGCAGTACTTC.